This T cell receptor (beta chain) was retrieved from a study of T cells in localized non-small cell lung cancer. Study results and limitations: Adjacent lung had a median approximately 57 of the 100 largest tumor clones. The tumor had only one region sequenced, so heterogeneity remains possible. Uninvolved adjacent lung showed higher T cell clonality than tumor. Higher blood T cell density tracked longer overall survival.

Using immunoSEQ multiplex PCR, the repertoire was profiled, and TCRdb retains in-frame clones only, with some absent. The sample shows 45,000 to 65,000 clones, less than 85% of them seen only once. Regarding this clone: What it recognizes is unknown.

The CDR3 totals 11 residues. V was shortened by 2 bases and J by 6 bases, with 5 bases between the two germline ends. Germline loops: CDR1 SGHDT, CDR2 YYEEEE. This material consisted of PBMCs, taken before any cancer treatment. The receptor was isolated from a woman aged 35 to 70 with stage II lung adenocarcinoma. The rearrangement links TRBV5-6 to TRBJ1-1; the D is unclear. This chain's CDR3 is CASSFGSEAFF. CDR3 DNA sequence: TGTGCCAGCAGCTTTGGCTCTGAAGCTTTCTTT.